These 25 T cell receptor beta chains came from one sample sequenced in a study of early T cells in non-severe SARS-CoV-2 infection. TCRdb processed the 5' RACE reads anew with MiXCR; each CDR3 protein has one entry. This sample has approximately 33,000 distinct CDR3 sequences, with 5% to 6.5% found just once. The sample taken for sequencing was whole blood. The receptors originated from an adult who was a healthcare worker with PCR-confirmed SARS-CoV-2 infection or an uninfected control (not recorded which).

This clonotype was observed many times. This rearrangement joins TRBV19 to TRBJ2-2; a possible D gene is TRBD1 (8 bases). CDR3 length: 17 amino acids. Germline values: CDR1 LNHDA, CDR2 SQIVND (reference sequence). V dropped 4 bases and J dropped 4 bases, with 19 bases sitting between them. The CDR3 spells CASSTAAQGGFTGELFF. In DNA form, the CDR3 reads TGTGCCAGTAGTACCGCCGCACAGGGGGGGTTCACCGGGGAGCTGTTTTTT.

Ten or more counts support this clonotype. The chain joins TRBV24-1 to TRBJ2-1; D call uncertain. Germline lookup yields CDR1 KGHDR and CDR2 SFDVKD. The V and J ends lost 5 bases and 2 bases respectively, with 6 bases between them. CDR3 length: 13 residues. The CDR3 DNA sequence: TGTGCCACCAGTGTGTCGCCCTACAATGAGCAGTTCTTC. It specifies CATSVSPYNEQFF.

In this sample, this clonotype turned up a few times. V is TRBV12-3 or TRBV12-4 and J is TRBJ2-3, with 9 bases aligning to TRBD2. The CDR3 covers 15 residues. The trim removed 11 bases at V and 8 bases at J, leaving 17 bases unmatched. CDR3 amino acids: CACVPRREGRPTQYF. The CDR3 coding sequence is TGTGCCTGCGTACCTCGGCGGGAGGGCCGACCTACGCAGTATTTT.

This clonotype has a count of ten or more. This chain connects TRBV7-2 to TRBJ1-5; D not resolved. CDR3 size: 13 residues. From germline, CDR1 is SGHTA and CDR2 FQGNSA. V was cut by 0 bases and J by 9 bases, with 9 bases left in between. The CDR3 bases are TGTGCCAGCAGCTTAGCCAACGACGGGCCCCAGCATTTT. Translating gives CASSLANDGPQHF.

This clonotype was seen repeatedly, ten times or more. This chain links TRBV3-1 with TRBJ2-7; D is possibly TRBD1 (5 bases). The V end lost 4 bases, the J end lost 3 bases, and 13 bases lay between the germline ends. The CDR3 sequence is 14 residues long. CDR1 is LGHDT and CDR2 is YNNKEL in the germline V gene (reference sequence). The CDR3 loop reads CASSRSHRGYEQYF. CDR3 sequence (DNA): TGTGCCAGCAGCCGCTCCCATAGGGGCTACGAGCAGTACTTC.

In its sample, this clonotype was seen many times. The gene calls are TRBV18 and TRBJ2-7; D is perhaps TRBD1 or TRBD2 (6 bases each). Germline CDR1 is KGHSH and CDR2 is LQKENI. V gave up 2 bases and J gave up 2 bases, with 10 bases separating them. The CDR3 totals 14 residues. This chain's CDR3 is CASSPRGEAYEQYF. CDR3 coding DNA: TGTGCCAGCTCACCAAGGGGGGAGGCCTACGAGCAGTACTTC.

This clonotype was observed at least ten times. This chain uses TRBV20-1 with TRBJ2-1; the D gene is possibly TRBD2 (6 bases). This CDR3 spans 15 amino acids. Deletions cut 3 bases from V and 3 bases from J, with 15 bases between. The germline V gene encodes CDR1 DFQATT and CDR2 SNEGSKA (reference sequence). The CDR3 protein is CSASGGPGNYNEQFF. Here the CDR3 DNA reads TGCAGTGCTAGCGGGGGTCCCGGGAACTACAATGAGCAGTTCTTC.

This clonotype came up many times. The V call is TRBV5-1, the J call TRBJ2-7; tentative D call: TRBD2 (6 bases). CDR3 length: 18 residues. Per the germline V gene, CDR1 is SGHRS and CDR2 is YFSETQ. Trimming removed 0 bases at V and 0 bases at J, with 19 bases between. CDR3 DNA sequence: TGCGCCAGCAGCTTGGTCGAGACTAGGTTTCGCAGCTCCTACGAGCAGTACTTC. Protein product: CASSLVETRFRSSYEQYF.

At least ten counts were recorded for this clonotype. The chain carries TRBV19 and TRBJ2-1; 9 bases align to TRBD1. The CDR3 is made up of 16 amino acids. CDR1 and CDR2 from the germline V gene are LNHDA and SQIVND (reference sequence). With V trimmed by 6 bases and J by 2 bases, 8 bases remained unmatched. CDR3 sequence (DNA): TGTGCCAGTAGGGGGGGGGACAGGGCCCCCTACAATGAGCAGTTCTTC. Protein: CASRGGDRAPYNEQFF.

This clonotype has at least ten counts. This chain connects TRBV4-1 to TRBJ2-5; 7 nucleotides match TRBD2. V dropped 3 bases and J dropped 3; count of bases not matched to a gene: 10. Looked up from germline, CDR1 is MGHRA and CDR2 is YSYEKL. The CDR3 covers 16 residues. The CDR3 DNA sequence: TGCGCCAGCAGCCACAACGTCCAGCGGGGTGAAGAGACCCAGTACTTC. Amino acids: CASSHNVQRGEETQYF.

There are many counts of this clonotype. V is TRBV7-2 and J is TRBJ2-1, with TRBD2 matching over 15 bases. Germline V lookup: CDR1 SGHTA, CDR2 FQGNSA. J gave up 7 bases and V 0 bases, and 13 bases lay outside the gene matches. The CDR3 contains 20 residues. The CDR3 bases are TGTGCCAGCAGCTTAGCGCCTGGACTAGCGGGAGGGCCCGACAGGAATGAGCAGTTCTTC. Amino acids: CASSLAPGLAGGPDRNEQFF.

The CDR3 sequence: CASHLAGGGYEQYF. The CDR3 DNA sequence: TGTGCCAGCCATTTAGCGGGAGGGGGGTACGAGCAGTACTTC. The V call is TRBV2, the J call TRBJ2-7; TRBD2 agrees at 11 bases. V lost 8 bases and J lost 4; bases outside the gene matches: 7. Per the germline V gene, CDR1 is SNHLY and CDR2 is FYNNEI. This CDR3 contains 14 residues.

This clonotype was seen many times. Written as DNA, the CDR3 is TGCAGTGCTAGAGATCGCGACAGGCAGGATCAGCCCCAGCATTTT. Protein product: CSARDRDRQDQPQHF. The chain employs TRBV20-1 and TRBJ1-5; tentatively, D is TRBD1 (6 bases). Germline CDR1 is DFQATT and CDR2 is SNEGSKA (reference sequence). The CDR3 totals 15 residues. Trimming took off 0 bases at V and 5 bases at J, with 14 bases between the two ends.

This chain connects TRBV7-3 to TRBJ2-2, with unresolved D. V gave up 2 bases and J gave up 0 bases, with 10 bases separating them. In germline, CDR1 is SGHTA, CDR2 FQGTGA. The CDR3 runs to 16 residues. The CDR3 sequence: CASSLSGTTNTGELFF. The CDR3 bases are TGTGCCAGCAGCTTATCAGGAACCACGAACACCGGGGAGCTGTTTTTT.

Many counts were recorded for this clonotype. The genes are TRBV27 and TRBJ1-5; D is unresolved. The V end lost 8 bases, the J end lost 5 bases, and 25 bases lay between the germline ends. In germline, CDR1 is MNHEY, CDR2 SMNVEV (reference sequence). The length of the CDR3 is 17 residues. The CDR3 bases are TGTGCCAGCGGCGGGTTGTATGCTGGGCGACAATATCAGCCCCAGCATTTT. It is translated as CASGGLYAGRQYQPQHF.

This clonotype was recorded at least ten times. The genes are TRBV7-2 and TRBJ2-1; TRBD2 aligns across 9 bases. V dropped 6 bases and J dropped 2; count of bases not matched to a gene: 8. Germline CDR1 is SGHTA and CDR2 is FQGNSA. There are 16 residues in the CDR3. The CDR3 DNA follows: TGTGCCAGCAGGCTAGCGGGGACAGACCCCTACAATGAGCAGTTCTTC. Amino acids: CASRLAGTDPYNEQFF. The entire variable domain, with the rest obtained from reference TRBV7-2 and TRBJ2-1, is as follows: GAGVSQSPSNKVTEKGKDVELRCDPISGHTALYWYRQSLGQGLEFLIYFQGNSAPDKSGLPSDRFSAERTGGSVSTLTIQRTQQEDSAVYLCASRLAGTDPYNEQFFGPGTRLTVL.

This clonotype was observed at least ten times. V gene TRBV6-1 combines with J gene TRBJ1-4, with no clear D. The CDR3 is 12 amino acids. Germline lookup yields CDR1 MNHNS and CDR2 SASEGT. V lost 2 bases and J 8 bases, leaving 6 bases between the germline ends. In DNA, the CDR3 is TGTGCCAGCAGTGAATTTGGGGAAAAACTGTTTTTT. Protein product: CASSEFGEKLFF.

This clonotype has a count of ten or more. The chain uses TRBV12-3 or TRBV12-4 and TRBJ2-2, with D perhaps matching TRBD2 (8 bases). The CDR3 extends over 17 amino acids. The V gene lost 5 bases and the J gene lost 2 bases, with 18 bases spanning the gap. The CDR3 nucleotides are TGTGCCAGCAGTCCCTCGGGGGGGGACAGCAACACCGGGGAGCTGTTTTTT. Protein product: CASSPSGGDSNTGELFF.

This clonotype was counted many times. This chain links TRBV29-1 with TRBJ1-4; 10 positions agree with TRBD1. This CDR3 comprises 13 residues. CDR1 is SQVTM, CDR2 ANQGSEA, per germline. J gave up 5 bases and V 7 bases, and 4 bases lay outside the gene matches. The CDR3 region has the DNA TGCAGCGCCGGGACAGGGGCCAATGAAAAACTGTTTTTT. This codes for CSAGTGANEKLFF.

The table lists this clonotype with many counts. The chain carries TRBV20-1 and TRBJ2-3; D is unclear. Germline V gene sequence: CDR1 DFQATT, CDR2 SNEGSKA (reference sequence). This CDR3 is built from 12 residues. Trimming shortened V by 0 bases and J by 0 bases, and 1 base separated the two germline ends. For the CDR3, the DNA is TGCAGTGCTAGAGAGAGCACAGATACGCAGTATTTT. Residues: CSARESTDTQYF.

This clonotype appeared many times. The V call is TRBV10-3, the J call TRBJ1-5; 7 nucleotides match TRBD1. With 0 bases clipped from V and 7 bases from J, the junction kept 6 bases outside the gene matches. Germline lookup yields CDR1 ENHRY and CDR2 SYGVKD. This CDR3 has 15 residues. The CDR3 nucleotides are TGTGCCATCAGTGAGTCGGCAGGGGGGTTACAGCCCCAGCATTTT. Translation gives CAISESAGGLQPQHF.

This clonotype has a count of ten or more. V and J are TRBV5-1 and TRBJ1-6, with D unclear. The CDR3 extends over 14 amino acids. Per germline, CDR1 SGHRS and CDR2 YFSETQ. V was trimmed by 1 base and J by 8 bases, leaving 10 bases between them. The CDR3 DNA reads TGCGCCAGCAGCTTGAATGGATTGGATTCACCCCTCCACTTT. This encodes CASSLNGLDSPLHF. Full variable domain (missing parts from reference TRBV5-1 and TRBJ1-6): KAGVTQTPRYLIKTRGQQVTLSCSPISGHRSVSWYQQTPGQGLQFLFEYFSETQRNKGNFPGRFSGRQFSNSRSEMNVSTLELGDSALYLCASSLNGLDSPLHFGNGTRLTVT.

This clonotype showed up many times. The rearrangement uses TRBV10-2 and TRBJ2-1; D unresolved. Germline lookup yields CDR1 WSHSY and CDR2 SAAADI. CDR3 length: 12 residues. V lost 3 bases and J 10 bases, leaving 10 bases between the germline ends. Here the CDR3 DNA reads TGCGCCAGCAGTGAAGGCGGTGGCGAGCAGTTCTTC. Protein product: CASSEGGGEQFF.

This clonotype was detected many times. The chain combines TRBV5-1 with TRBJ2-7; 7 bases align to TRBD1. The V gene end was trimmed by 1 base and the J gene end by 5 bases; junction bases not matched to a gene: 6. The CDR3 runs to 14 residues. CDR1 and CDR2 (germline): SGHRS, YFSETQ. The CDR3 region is CASSLTTGSHEQYF. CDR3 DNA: TGCGCCAGCAGCTTGACGACAGGGTCCCACGAGCAGTACTTC.

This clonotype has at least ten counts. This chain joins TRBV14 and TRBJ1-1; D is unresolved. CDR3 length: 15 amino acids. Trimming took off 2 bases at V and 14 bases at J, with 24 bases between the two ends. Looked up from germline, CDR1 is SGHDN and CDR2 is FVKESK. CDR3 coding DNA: TGTGCCAGCAGCCAATCCACTCGTCTGGTTAATAATAGGTTCTTT. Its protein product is CASSQSTRLVNNRFF.